These 31 T cell receptor beta chains came from one sample sequenced in a study of blood T cells in healthy people across ages. Next came a second PCR, run for about 7 to 12 cycles, which used a sample-barcoded 5' primer along with a J-beta primer mix. MiXCR, run by TCRdb on the 5' RACE reads, gives a single entry per CDR3 protein. Here the sample spans over a million distinct CDR3 sequences, roughly 64% being singletons. The specimen sequenced was blood. The origin of the receptors is a man between 18 and 35 years old in good health.

In its sample, this clonotype was seen a few times. The chain links TRBV6-2 or TRBV6-3 to TRBJ2-1, with 8 bases lining up with TRBD2. The CDR3 sequence is 16 residues long. Germline lookup yields CDR1 MNHEY and CDR2 SVGEGT. V dropped 5 bases and J dropped 8; count of bases not matched to a gene: 14. CDR3 sequence (DNA): TGTGCCAGCAGTACCCCTCCGGGGGGGATAACAGATGAGCAGTTCTTC. Residues: CASSTPPGGITDEQFF.

This clonotype turned up a few times. The rearrangement uses TRBV15 and TRBJ2-3; D is perhaps TRBD2 (6 bases). The CDR3 consists of 14 residues. Deletions cut 3 bases from V and 3 bases from J, with 10 bases between. The germline CDR1 and CDR2 sequences are LNHNV and YYDKDF (reference sequence). In DNA, the CDR3 is TGTGCCACCAGCAGGCTGGCGGGAACAGATACGCAGTATTTT. This translates into CATSRLAGTDTQYF.

The V and J genes are TRBV27 and TRBJ1-1; D perhaps matches TRBD1 (5 bases). V lost 6 bases, J lost 1 base, and 12 bases lay in between. The CDR3 is 14 amino acids. Per the germline V gene, CDR1 is MNHEY and CDR2 is SMNVEV (reference sequence). CDR3 amino acids: CASRLGVANTEAFF. Here the CDR3 DNA reads TGTGCCAGCAGATTAGGGGTGGCGAACACTGAAGCTTTCTTT.

This chain links TRBV20-1 with TRBJ2-4, with D possibly matching TRBD1 (6 bases). The DNA end favors TRBJ2-7, so the J call may be wrong. The CDR3 covers 12 residues. Germline CDR1 is DFQATT and CDR2 is SNEGSKA (reference sequence). The CDR3 DNA reads TGCAGTGCTAGAGGGCGGACAGCCGAGCAGTACTTC. This translates into CSARGRTAEQYF.

A few counts support this clonotype. The chain couples TRBV29-1 to TRBJ2-7; D may match TRBD1 or TRBD2 (5 bases each). The CDR3 loop spans 13 amino acids. Germline lookup yields CDR1 SQVTM and CDR2 ANQGSEA. V lost 4 bases and J 2 bases, leaving 12 bases between the germline ends. The CDR3 spells CSVGDLLTYEQYF. The CDR3 DNA reads as TGCAGCGTTGGGGACCTCTTAACCTACGAGCAGTACTTC.

The chain carries TRBV7-2 and TRBJ1-2, with TRBD1 as a possible D gene (6 bases). The CDR3 contains 16 residues. Looked up from germline, CDR1 is SGHTA and CDR2 is FQGNSA. V shed 3 bases and J shed 2 bases, with 16 bases lying between them. The CDR3 DNA follows: TGTGCCAGCAGCTTTGACAGGACCCGTCAAAACTATGGCTACACCTTC. Protein: CASSFDRTRQNYGYTF.

For this clonotype: At one boundary the junction diverges from the germline segment, which might be a read error. The chain couples TRBV7-9 to TRBJ2-5; possible D gene TRBD1, 6 bases. The CDR3 has 12 residues. The germline V gene has CDR1 SEHNR and CDR2 FQNEAQ (reference sequence). In DNA, the CDR3 is TGTGCCGGCAGCTTGGACAGCAACGTGAAGTACTTC. It is translated as CAGSLDSNVKYF.

The genes are TRBV20-1 and TRBJ2-7, with D unresolved. The V gene's germline CDR1 is DFQATT and CDR2 SNEGSKA (reference sequence). This CDR3 has 13 amino acids. Trimming shortened V by 1 base and J by 3 bases, and 10 bases separated the two germline ends. The CDR3 here is CSARVWPIYEQYF. The CDR3 nucleotides read TGCAGTGCTAGAGTTTGGCCGATCTACGAGCAGTACTTC.

This chain links TRBV27 with TRBJ2-5; TRBD2 agrees at 12 bases. The tail of the sequence fits TRBJ2-7 better, so the J call may be wrong. The CDR3 is made up of 16 amino acids. Germline assignment: CDR1 MNHEY and CDR2 SMNVEV (reference sequence). CDR3 nucleotides: TGTGCCAGCAGTTCCCTAGGACTAGCGGGGCCATACGAGCAGTACTTC. Its protein is CASSSLGLAGPYEQYF.

The chain has TRBV12-3 or TRBV12-4 and TRBJ2-2; D unresolved. Trimming took 6 bases from V and 5 from J, leaving 16 bases between them. This CDR3 is 15 amino acids long. DNA for the CDR3: TGTGCCAGCAGCCCAGCCGAGGTGGATACCGGGGAGCTGTTTTTT. Protein: CASSPAEVDTGELFF.

V is TRBV5-4 and J is TRBJ2-3, with 11 bases fitting TRBD2. The ends lost 2 bases at V and 5 bases at J; junction bases unmatched: 10. Germline V gene data show CDR1 as SGHNT and CDR2 as YYREEE (reference sequence). This CDR3 contains 17 residues. CDR3 DNA sequence: TGTGCCAGCAGCTTCGGGTTAGCGGGGGGGCAGGGAGATACGCAGTATTTT. Residues: CASSFGLAGGQGDTQYF.

The chain is built from TRBV4-1 and TRBJ1-4; no firm D call. There are 14 residues in the CDR3. Per germline, CDR1 MGHRA and CDR2 YSYEKL. V lost 3 bases to trimming and J lost 8 bases, with 13 bases between them. In DNA form, the CDR3 reads TGCGCCAGCAGCCAGGGGAGTCTCAGGGAAAAACTGTTTTTT. Translation: CASSQGSLREKLFF.

V is TRBV6-4 and J is TRBJ1-1; TRBD1 matches 12 bases. The germline V gene encodes CDR1 MRHNA and CDR2 SNTAGT. The CDR3 is made up of 18 amino acids. J was trimmed by 1 base and V by 4 bases; bases with no gene match: 10. In DNA, the CDR3 is TGTGCCAGCAGTGCTCGGCTTCCGGGACAGGGGGCGAACACTGAAGCTTTCTTT. Its protein product is CASSARLPGQGANTEAFF.

The chain uses TRBV3-1 and TRBJ1-1; TRBD1 agrees at 7 bases. V was pared by 3 bases and J by 5 bases, with 3 bases of the junction left unmatched. Germline loops: CDR1 LGHDT, CDR2 YNNKEL (reference sequence). This CDR3 has 13 residues. The CDR3 DNA reads TGTGCCAGCAGCCAGACGGGACAGACTGAAGCTTTCTTT. This translates into CASSQTGQTEAFF.

This clonotype has a handful of counts. The J gene is TRBJ2-7, the V gene TRBV10-3; either TRBD1 or TRBD2 may fit D (5 bases each). The germline V gene encodes CDR1 ENHRY and CDR2 SYGVKD. CDR3 length equals 13 residues. The V end was cut by 11 bases, the J end by 2 bases, with 16 bases between. The CDR3 bases are TGTGCCGCTCGGGGCCAGGATGCCTACGAGCAGTACTTC. Translation: CAARGQDAYEQYF.

The table lists this clonotype with many counts. V and J are TRBV20-1 and TRBJ1-1; D not certain. Germline V gene data show CDR1 as DFQATT and CDR2 as SNEGSKA (reference sequence). Trimming cost V 0 bases and J 1 base, with 12 bases left between them. This CDR3 region has 15 residues. This CDR3 reads CSARDGVAGNTEAFF. The CDR3, as DNA: TGCAGTGCTAGAGATGGGGTCGCGGGGAACACTGAAGCTTTCTTT.

The chain recombines TRBV14 with TRBJ1-1; D possibly corresponds to TRBD1 (5 bases). Germline V gene lookup returns CDR1 SGHDN and CDR2 FVKESK. The V end was cut by 5 bases, the J end by 6 bases, with 22 bases between. The CDR3 runs to 16 residues. The CDR3 DNA is TGTGCCAGCAGCTCCAACCGGGGCGGAGTGGGGGCTGAAGCTTTCTTT. Translated, it gives CASSSNRGGVGAEAFF.

This sequence joins TRBV7-9 and TRBJ1-1; D might be TRBD1 (5 bases). V was shortened by 1 base and J by 3 bases, with 12 bases between the two germline ends. CDR3 length: 15 residues. Germline V lookup: CDR1 SEHNR, CDR2 FQNEAQ (reference sequence). CDR3 nucleotide sequence: TGTGCCAGCAGCTTAGAAAACGGGGCTGACACTGAAGCTTTCTTT. It is translated as CASSLENGADTEAFF. Supplemented by reference TRBV7-9 and TRBJ1-1, the full variable domain reads DTGVSQNPRHKITKRGQNVTFRCDPISEHNRLYWYRQTLGQGPEFLTYFQNEAQLEKSRLLSDRFSAERPKGSFSTLEIQRTEQGDSAMYLCASSLENGADTEAFFGQGTRLTVV.

Comments on this clonotype: Just one base apart from a much larger clone, this may be a read error. The chain joins TRBV28 to TRBJ1-1, with D possibly matching TRBD1 (5 bases). From germline, CDR1 is MDHEN and CDR2 SYDVKM. The CDR3 totals 11 residues. The CDR3 sequence is CAGSLRGEAFF. CDR3 DNA: TGTGCCGGCAGTTTAAGGGGTGAAGCTTTCTTT.

This clonotype was detected once. This chain uses TRBV5-4 with TRBJ1-2; D gene unclear. CDR3 size: 13 residues. Trimming cost V 4 bases and J 8 bases, with 15 bases left between them. CDR1 SGHNT and CDR2 YYREEE come from the germline V gene (reference sequence). CDR3 amino acids: CASSPRESGGYTF. CDR3 DNA sequence: TGTGCCAGCAGCCCCCGCGAGTCGGGGGGCTACACCTTC.

The chain recombines TRBV7-6 with TRBJ1-2; 11 bases fit TRBD1. J was trimmed by 0 bases and V by 3 bases; bases with no gene match: 6. From germline, CDR1 is SGHVS and CDR2 FNYEAQ. This CDR3 is 17 amino acids long. This CDR3 reads CASSLADRGLSNYGYTF. For the CDR3, the DNA is TGTGCCAGCAGCTTGGCGGACAGGGGGCTCTCTAACTATGGCTACACCTTC.

This rearrangement joins TRBV7-9 to TRBJ2-7, with TRBD2 matching over 13 bases. The V and J ends lost 2 bases and 3 bases, in that order; junction bases with no gene match: 13. The CDR3 length is 19 residues. Germline CDR1 reads SEHNR; CDR2 reads FQNEAQ (reference sequence). The CDR3 loop reads CASSLPAGLAGIVGYEQYF. DNA for the CDR3: TGTGCCAGCAGCTTACCCGCGGGACTAGCGGGGATCGTGGGCTACGAGCAGTACTTC.

The J gene is TRBJ1-4, the V gene TRBV20-1; D gene uncertain. Trimming took 6 bases from V and 0 from J, leaving 14 bases between them. From germline, CDR1 is DFQATT and CDR2 SNEGSKA (reference sequence). The CDR3 has 15 amino acids. CDR3 in amino acids: CSATTGATTNEKLFF. CDR3 bases: TGCAGTGCCACCACCGGCGCAACAACTAATGAAAAACTGTTTTTT.

The chain combines TRBV27 with TRBJ2-4; 7 bases line up with TRBD1. Judging by the DNA end, TRBJ2-7 fits better; the J call may be wrong. The CDR3 consists of 12 residues. Germline values: CDR1 MNHEY, CDR2 SMNVEV (reference sequence). CDR3 loop: CASKGQSYEQYF. The CDR3 bases are TGTGCCAGTAAGGGACAGTCCTACGAGCAGTACTTC.

The CDR3 region is CSARVGGGRREQFF. The CDR3 DNA reads as TGCAGTGCTAGAGTTGGGGGGGGGCGGAGGGAGCAGTTCTTC. J is TRBJ2-1 and V is TRBV20-1; D is perhaps TRBD2 (7 bases). Trimming cost V 1 base and J 10 bases, with 17 bases left between them. The CDR3 is 14 residues long. Germline V gene data show CDR1 as DFQATT and CDR2 as SNEGSKA (reference sequence).

The chain has TRBV6-4 and TRBJ2-1; the match to TRBD1 covers 7 bases. The ends lost 6 bases at V and 5 bases at J; junction bases unmatched: 7. Germline V gene sequence: CDR1 MRHNA, CDR2 SNTAGT. CDR3 length: 14 residues. CDR3 loop: CASSDDRDHNEQFF. CDR3 DNA: TGTGCCAGCAGCGATGACAGGGACCACAATGAGCAGTTCTTC.

This rearrangement joins TRBV10-3 to TRBJ2-5; the match to TRBD2 covers 7 bases. The CDR3 consists of 13 residues. V was clipped by 4 bases and J by 11 bases; unmatched bases: 10. The V gene's germline CDR1 is ENHRY and CDR2 SYGVKD. The CDR3 sequence is CAISGGGEHEQYF. As DNA, the CDR3 is TGTGCCATCAGTGGTGGGGGGGAACATGAGCAGTACTTC.

This chain connects TRBV10-2 to TRBJ2-4; the D call may be TRBD1 or TRBD2 (6 bases each). V was trimmed by 7 bases and J by 10 bases, leaving 17 bases between them. Germline loops: CDR1 WSHSY, CDR2 SAAADI. The CDR3 runs to 13 residues. CDR3 sequence (DNA): TGCGCCAGCATCGGGGGCAGTCAGGGAATTCAGTACTTC. Translation gives CASIGGSQGIQYF.

The chain links TRBV6-1 to TRBJ2-7; D is unresolved. CDR3 length: 13 residues. With 8 bases removed from V and 2 bases from J, the gap between germline ends came to 13 bases. Germline values: CDR1 MNHNS, CDR2 SASEGT. CDR3 residues: CASDLDGPYEQYF. CDR3 bases: TGTGCCAGCGACCTGGATGGGCCCTACGAGCAGTACTTC.

The chain carries TRBV5-5 and TRBJ2-3; 11 bases are a match to TRBD2. The CDR3 runs to 15 residues. The V and J ends lost 5 bases and 2 bases, in that order; junction bases with no gene match: 4. Germline V gene data show CDR1 as SGHKS and CDR2 as YYEKEE (reference sequence). The CDR3 protein is CASRGLAVITDTQYF. For the CDR3, the DNA is TGTGCCAGCAGGGGACTAGCGGTTATCACAGATACGCAGTATTTT. Complete variable domain (other parts from reference TRBV5-5 and TRBJ2-3): DAGVTQSPTHLIKTRGQQVTLRCSPISGHKSVSWYQQVLGQGPQFIFQYYEKEERGRGNFPDRFSARQFPNYSSELNVNALLLGDSALYLCASRGLAVITDTQYFGPGTRLTVL.

This sequence joins TRBV20-1 and TRBJ1-1; D is ambiguous. CDR3 length: 14 residues. V dropped 0 bases and J dropped 0 bases, with 8 bases sitting between them. Germline values: CDR1 DFQATT, CDR2 SNEGSKA (reference sequence). CDR3 sequence: CSARDRRMNTEAFF. The CDR3 DNA reads TGCAGTGCTAGAGATAGAAGGATGAACACTGAAGCTTTCTTT.